One sample yielded the 31 T cell receptor beta chains listed below, sequenced in a study of CD8 T cells in Susac syndrome. Reverse transcription used about 0.5 to 1 ug RNA and random hexamers. TCRdb passed the immunoSEQ multiplex PCR reads through MiXCR, listing each CDR3 protein once. The table records roughly 100,000 distinct CDR3 sequences, 94% of them present only once. Sequenced sample: CD8+ T cells from PBMCs. The source is a human donor with Susac syndrome.

The V and J genes are TRBV2 and TRBJ2-5, with 12 positions matching TRBD2. The germline V gene has CDR1 SNHLY and CDR2 FYNNEI. The junction had 2 bases not matched to a gene; V was cut back by 4 bases and J by 5 bases. This CDR3 comprises 14 residues. In DNA, the CDR3 is TGTGCCAGCAGTGTTACTAGCGGGAGGGAGACCCAGTACTTC. As protein: CASSVTSGRETQYF.

This chain connects TRBV27 to TRBJ1-2; D gene ambiguous. V dropped 5 bases and J dropped 6 bases, with 13 bases sitting between them. The germline CDR1 and CDR2 sequences are MNHEY and SMNVEV (reference sequence). The CDR3 sequence is 13 residues long. CDR3 DNA: TGTGCCAGCAGTACAACACCCGAACATGGCTACACCTTC. It is translated as CASSTTPEHGYTF.

The chain recombines TRBV6-1 with TRBJ1-1; no firm D call. The CDR3 extends over 12 amino acids. V lost 10 bases and J 8 bases, leaving 17 bases between the germline ends. Per germline, CDR1 MNHNS and CDR2 SASEGT. CDR3 sequence reads: CATADSITEAFF. The CDR3 DNA reads TGTGCCACCGCGGACTCGATTACCGAAGCTTTCTTT.

The V call is TRBV5-1, the J call TRBJ2-2, with D unclear. The CDR3 consists of 13 residues. CDR1 is SGHRS and CDR2 is YFSETQ in the germline V gene. V lost 4 bases and J 9 bases, leaving 13 bases between the germline ends. The CDR3 spells CASSPYTHRELFF. The CDR3 DNA reads as TGCGCCAGCAGCCCCTACACTCACCGGGAGCTGTTTTTT. Drawing the rest from reference TRBV5-1 and TRBJ2-2, the complete variable domain is KAGVTQTPRYLIKTRGQQVTLSCSPISGHRSVSWYQQTPGQGLQFLFEYFSETQRNKGNFPGRFSGRQFSNSRSEMNVSTLELGDSALYLCASSPYTHRELFFGEGSRLTVL.

The CDR3 spells CASSNKSGGVSINTQYF. DNA for the CDR3: TGTGCCAGCAGCAATAAGAGCGGGGGGGTGAGCATAAATACGCAGTATTTT. The V and J genes are TRBV5-6 and TRBJ2-3; TRBD2 aligns across 10 bases. Unmatched junction bases numbered 15, after V lost 4 bases and J lost 7 bases. The CDR3 runs 17 residues. From germline, CDR1 is SGHDT and CDR2 YYEEEE.

The chain recombines TRBV7-8 with TRBJ2-1; 11 bases agree with TRBD2. Trimming at V came to 6 bases and at J to 10 bases, leaving 5 bases not matched to a gene. This CDR3 region has 13 residues. CDR1 is SGHVS, CDR2 FQNEAQ, per germline. The CDR3 sequence: CASRGASGREQFF. As DNA, the CDR3 is TGTGCCAGCAGAGGGGCTAGCGGGAGGGAGCAGTTCTTC.

The chain uses TRBV29-1 and TRBJ2-1; D is possibly TRBD2 (5 bases). V gave up 1 base and J gave up 0 bases, with 13 bases separating them. In germline, CDR1 is SQVTM, CDR2 ANQGSEA. This CDR3 has 16 residues. The CDR3 region has the DNA TGCAGCGTTGAAGGTCTCGGAGGTGGCTCCTACAATGAGCAGTTCTTC. This codes for CSVEGLGGGSYNEQFF.

Only one count was recorded for this clonotype. V and J are TRBV13 and TRBJ2-3; D possibly corresponds to TRBD2 (5 bases). Per germline, CDR1 PRHDT and CDR2 FYEKMQ (reference sequence). CDR3 length: 14 amino acids. Trimming cost V 2 bases and J 2 bases, with 8 bases left between them. The CDR3 protein is CASSLPSSTDTQYF. In DNA form, the CDR3 reads TGTGCCAGCAGCTTACCTAGCTCCACAGATACGCAGTATTTT.

The chain combines TRBV7-8 with TRBJ2-7; 7 bases match TRBD1. With 2 bases clipped from V and 6 bases from J, the junction kept 10 bases outside the gene matches. The CDR3 sequence is 15 residues long. Germline V gene sequence: CDR1 SGHVS, CDR2 FQNEAQ. The CDR3 DNA is TGTGCCAGCAGCTTACTCGGGACAGTGAACGGCGAGCAGTACTTC. It encodes CASSLLGTVNGEQYF.

V gene TRBV12-3 or TRBV12-4 combines with J gene TRBJ1-1; D unresolved. The ends were cut back, 5 bases at V and 1 base at J, with 8 bases in the middle. The CDR3 is 13 residues long. The CDR3 nucleotides read TGTGCCAGCAGTCCCTGGGAGAACACTGAAGCTTTCTTT. Residues: CASSPWENTEAFF.

This clonotype has just one count. The chain recombines TRBV5-1 with TRBJ2-1; D unresolved. The V gene lost 0 bases and the J gene lost 9 bases, with 13 bases spanning the gap. The CDR3 consists of 14 residues. Per germline, CDR1 SGHRS and CDR2 YFSETQ. Here the CDR3 reads CASSLGVEVGEQFF. The CDR3, as DNA: TGCGCCAGCAGCTTGGGGGTCGAGGTGGGTGAGCAGTTCTTC.

V is TRBV9 and J is TRBJ1-6, with D maybe TRBD1 (6 bases). Germline V gene sequence: CDR1 SGDLS, CDR2 YYNGEE. CDR3 length: 13 amino acids. Trimming shortened V by 7 bases and J by 10 bases, and 15 bases separated the two germline ends. The chain's CDR3 is CASRAGEGSPLHF. The CDR3 coding sequence is TGTGCCAGCCGCGCAGGGGAAGGATCACCCCTCCACTTT.

The genes are TRBV6-1 and TRBJ1-2; 10 positions match TRBD1. Germline lookup yields CDR1 MNHNS and CDR2 SASEGT. Trimming cost V 0 bases and J 6 bases; bases outside gene matches: 1. The CDR3 consists of 14 residues. The CDR3 is CASSEAGQGDGYTF. The CDR3 DNA follows: TGTGCCAGCAGTGAAGCTGGACAGGGGGATGGCTACACCTTC.

The chain uses TRBV9 and TRBJ2-1; D possibly corresponds to TRBD2 (5 bases). This CDR3 spans 16 amino acids. Trimming shortened V by 5 bases and J by 0 bases, and 15 bases separated the two germline ends. Germline assignment: CDR1 SGDLS and CDR2 YYNGEE. CDR3 protein: CASSDSRLSSYNEQFF. The CDR3, as DNA: TGTGCCAGCAGTGATTCCCGACTAAGCTCCTACAATGAGCAGTTCTTC.

This chain connects TRBV4-1 to TRBJ1-6; tentative D call: TRBD1 (5 bases). V was shortened by 0 bases and J by 10 bases, with 16 bases between the two germline ends. Germline assignment: CDR1 MGHRA and CDR2 YSYEKL. The length of the CDR3 is 16 residues. This CDR3 reads CASSQESGAAGSPLHF. The DNA of the CDR3 is TGCGCCAGCAGCCAAGAAAGTGGGGCAGCTGGCTCACCCCTCCACTTT.

The chain employs TRBV27 and TRBJ1-6; D is unclear. Trimming took 3 bases from V and 0 from J, leaving 9 bases between them. The CDR3 runs 16 residues. Per the germline V gene, CDR1 is MNHEY and CDR2 is SMNVEV (reference sequence). In DNA, the CDR3 is TGTGCCAGCAGTTTTGGAGGCGCCTCCTATAATTCACCCCTCCACTTT. Translated: CASSFGGASYNSPLHF.

This clonotype has a handful of counts. The rearrangement uses TRBV7-2 and TRBJ2-1; D call uncertain. Germline V gene sequence: CDR1 SGHTA, CDR2 FQGNSA. Trimming stripped 3 bases from V and 8 bases from J, with 11 bases between. The CDR3 loop spans 13 amino acids. The CDR3: CASSFVFLDEQFF. The CDR3 region has the DNA TGTGCCAGCAGCTTCGTCTTTTTAGATGAGCAGTTCTTC.

The chain combines TRBV9 with TRBJ1-5, with D possibly being TRBD1 (6 bases). The V gene's germline CDR1 is SGDLS and CDR2 YYNGEE. V was cut by 3 bases and J by 3 bases, with 10 bases left in between. The CDR3 covers 14 residues. CDR3 loop: CASSDRDTNQPQHF. For the CDR3, the DNA is TGTGCCAGCAGCGACAGGGATACCAATCAGCCCCAGCATTTT. Based on the CDR3 plus reference TRBV9 and TRBJ1-5, the full variable domain is DSGVTQTPKHLITATGQRVTLRCSPRSGDLSVYWYQQSLDQGLQFLIQYYNGEERAKGNILERFSAQQFPDLHSELNLSSLELGDSALYFCASSDRDTNQPQHFGDGTRLSIL.

The chain has TRBV20-1 and TRBJ1-2; 7 bases are a match to TRBD1. Germline V gene lookup returns CDR1 DFQATT and CDR2 SNEGSKA (reference sequence). The ends lost 0 bases at V and 5 bases at J; junction bases unmatched: 12. CDR3 length: 16 amino acids. The CDR3 reads CSARDGDGTAIYGYTF. As DNA, the CDR3 is TGCAGTGCTAGAGATGGCGACGGGACAGCGATTTATGGCTACACCTTC.

V is TRBV7-2 and J is TRBJ2-5; D remains unclear. V lost 5 bases, J lost 1 base, and 20 bases lay in between. The CDR3 loop spans 17 amino acids. Germline CDR1 and CDR2: SGHTA and FQGNSA. CDR3 DNA: TGTGCCAGCAGCCCTTTCGAAGGTCGCAGGATCCAAGAGACCCAGTACTTC. It codes for CASSPFEGRRIQETQYF.

The J gene is TRBJ2-5, the V gene TRBV15; D possibly corresponds to TRBD2 (5 bases). Trimming pared 0 bases from V and 7 bases from J, leaving 15 bases between. Germline values: CDR1 LNHNV, CDR2 YYDKDF (reference sequence). This CDR3 comprises 15 residues. CDR3 bases: TGTGCCACCAGCAGAGATCGCAATAGCGTGGGGACCCAGTACTTC. Translating gives CATSRDRNSVGTQYF.

This CDR3 reads CASGPTQGEVRNYGYTF. The CDR3 DNA follows: TGTGCTAGTGGTCCGACACAGGGGGAAGTGAGGAACTATGGCTACACCTTC. The V and J genes are TRBV12-5 and TRBJ1-2; 8 nucleotides line up with TRBD1. Looked up from germline, CDR1 is LGHNT and CDR2 is FRNRAP. CDR3 length: 17 amino acids. Losses at the gene ends were 5 bases for V and 2 bases for J; bases not matched to a gene: 13.

The chain recombines TRBV25-1 with TRBJ1-1; D may be TRBD1 (6 bases). Germline-derived CDR1 and CDR2 are MGHDK and SYGVNS. The CDR3 loop spans 15 amino acids. V lost 6 bases, J lost 0 bases, and 14 bases lay in between. The CDR3, as DNA: TGTGCCAGCAGGGAGGACAGATACATGAACACTGAAGCTTTCTTT. Its protein is CASREDRYMNTEAFF. The full variable domain, with the rest looked up from reference TRBV25-1 and TRBJ1-1, is EADIYQTPRYLVIGTGKKITLECSQTMGHDKMYWYQQDPGMELHLIHYSYGVNSTEKGDLSSESTVSRIRTEHFPLTLESARPSHTSQYLCASREDRYMNTEAFFGQGTRLTVV.

The chain joins TRBV27 to TRBJ2-7, with D maybe TRBD2 (6 bases). The CDR3 has 11 residues. V was pared by 6 bases and J by 4 bases, with 7 bases between. The germline CDR1 and CDR2 sequences are MNHEY and SMNVEV (reference sequence). The CDR3 is CASRSGYEQYF. In nucleotides, the CDR3 is TGTGCCAGCAGGAGCGGGTACGAGCAGTACTTC.

This sequence joins TRBV20-1 and TRBJ1-6; 7 nucleotides agree with TRBD1. This CDR3 comprises 12 residues. V trimming: 4 bases; J trimming: 8 bases; junction bases outside the gene matches: 2. Germline V gene lookup returns CDR1 DFQATT and CDR2 SNEGSKA (reference sequence). The CDR3 loop reads CSAKQGDSPLHF. DNA of the CDR3: TGCAGTGCTAAGCAGGGGGATTCACCCCTCCACTTT.

The rearrangement links TRBV28 to TRBJ2-1; 12 bases align to TRBD2. CDR1 and CDR2 (germline): MDHEN, SYDVKM. This CDR3 is built from 16 residues. Germline trimming cut 6 bases from V and 7 bases from J; bases unmatched to any gene: 10. The DNA for the CDR3 is TGTGCCAGCAGCCTGACTAGCGGGGGTATCTTGAATGAGCAGTTCTTC. It encodes CASSLTSGGILNEQFF.

This chain joins TRBV5-1 and TRBJ1-1; D not certain. Trimming took off 6 bases at V and 3 bases at J, with 15 bases between the two ends. Germline CDR1 and CDR2: SGHRS and YFSETQ. The CDR3 is 14 residues long. The DNA of the CDR3 is TGCGCCAGCAAAAGGGAATATGGGCACACTGAAGCTTTCTTT. The encoded protein is CASKREYGHTEAFF.

The rearrangement uses TRBV27 and TRBJ2-5; D call uncertain. Trimming left V 6 bases short and J 2 bases short, with 7 bases between. The CDR3 contains 12 residues. Germline CDR1 and CDR2: MNHEY and SMNVEV (reference sequence). The CDR3 spells CASSSSQETQYF. CDR3 in DNA: TGTGCCAGCAGCTCCTCTCAAGAGACCCAGTACTTC.

The CDR3 region is CASSLGQTRGQYF. CDR3 coding DNA: TGTGCCAGCAGCCTGGGACAGACAAGAGGCCAGTACTTC. This rearrangement joins TRBV5-6 to TRBJ2-5; 7 bases are shared with TRBD1. Looked up from germline, CDR1 is SGHDT and CDR2 is YYEEEE. The CDR3 loop spans 13 amino acids. With 4 bases clipped from V and 10 bases from J, the junction kept 10 bases outside the gene matches.

The chain employs TRBV27 and TRBJ1-5; D is unresolved. Germline assignment: CDR1 MNHEY and CDR2 SMNVEV (reference sequence). V lost 10 bases and J lost 1, with 11 bases in between. The CDR3 length is 13 residues. As DNA, the CDR3 is TGTGCCACTAAGCACCTGAGCAATCAGCCCCAGCATTTT. Its translation is CATKHLSNQPQHF.

This chain links TRBV6-2 or TRBV6-3 with TRBJ2-7; the match to TRBD2 covers 7 bases. The germline V gene encodes CDR1 MNHEY and CDR2 SVGEGT. The CDR3 extends over 14 amino acids. The ends lost 6 bases at V and 3 bases at J; junction bases unmatched: 8. CDR3 region: CASRESGEVYEQYF. The DNA for the CDR3 is TGTGCCAGCAGGGAAAGCGGGGAGGTCTACGAGCAGTACTTC.